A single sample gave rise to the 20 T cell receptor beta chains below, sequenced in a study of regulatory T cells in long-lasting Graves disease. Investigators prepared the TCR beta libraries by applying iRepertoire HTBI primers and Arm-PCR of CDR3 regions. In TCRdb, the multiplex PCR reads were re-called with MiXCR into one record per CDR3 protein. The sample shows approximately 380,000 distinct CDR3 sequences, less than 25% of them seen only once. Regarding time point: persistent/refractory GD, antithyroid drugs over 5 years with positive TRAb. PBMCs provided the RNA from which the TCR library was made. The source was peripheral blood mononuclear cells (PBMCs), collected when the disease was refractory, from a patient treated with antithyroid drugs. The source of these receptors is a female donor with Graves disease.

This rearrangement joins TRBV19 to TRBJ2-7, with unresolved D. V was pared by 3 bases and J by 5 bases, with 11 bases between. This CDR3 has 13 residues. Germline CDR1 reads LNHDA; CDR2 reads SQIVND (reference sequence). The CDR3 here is CASSMGYWNEQYF. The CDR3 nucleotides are TGTGCCAGTAGTATGGGGTATTGGAACGAGCAGTACTTC.

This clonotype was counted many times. The CDR3 coding sequence is TGTGCCAGCAGTTCAACAGGGGGCTCCTACAATGAGCAGTTCTTC. Translated, it gives CASSSTGGSYNEQFF. This sequence joins TRBV12-3 or TRBV12-4 and TRBJ2-1, with 8 bases that match TRBD1. Trimming removed 4 bases from V and 0 bases from J; junction bases left unmatched: 2. This CDR3 spans 15 amino acids.

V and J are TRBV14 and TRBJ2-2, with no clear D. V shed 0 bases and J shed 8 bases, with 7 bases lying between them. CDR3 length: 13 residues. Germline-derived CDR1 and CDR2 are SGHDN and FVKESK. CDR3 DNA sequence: TGTGCCAGCAGCCAAGACACGCGTGGGGAGCTGTTTTTT. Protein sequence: CASSQDTRGELFF. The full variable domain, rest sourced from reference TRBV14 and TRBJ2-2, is EAGVTQFPSHSVIEKGQTVTLRCDPISGHDNLYWYRRVMGKEIKFLLHFVKESKQDESGMPNNRFLAERTGGTYSTLKVQPAELEDSGVYFCASSQDTRGELFFGEGSRLTVL.

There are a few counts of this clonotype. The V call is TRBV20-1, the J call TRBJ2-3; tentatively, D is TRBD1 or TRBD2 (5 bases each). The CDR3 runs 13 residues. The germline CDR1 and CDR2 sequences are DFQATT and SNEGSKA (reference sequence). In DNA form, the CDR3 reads TGCAGCACATGGGGACCCAACACAGATACGCAGTATTTT. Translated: CSTWGPNTDTQYF.

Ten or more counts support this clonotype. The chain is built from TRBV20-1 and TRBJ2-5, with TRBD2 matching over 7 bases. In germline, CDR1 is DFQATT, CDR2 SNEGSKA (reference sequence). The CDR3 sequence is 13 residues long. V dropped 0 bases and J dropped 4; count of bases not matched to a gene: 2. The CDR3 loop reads CSARDWGGETQYF. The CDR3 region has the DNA TGCAGTGCTAGAGATTGGGGGGGAGAGACCCAGTACTTC.

Here the CDR3 DNA reads TGTGCCAGCAGCCAAGTCCGGCCAGACAATGAGCAGTTCTTC. This encodes CASSQVRPDNEQFF. The rearrangement joins TRBV4-2 to TRBJ2-1, with D uncertain. Trimming shortened V by 1 base and J by 5 bases, and 9 bases separated the two germline ends. The CDR3 covers 14 residues. The germline gives CDR1 LGHNA, CDR2 YNFKEQ.

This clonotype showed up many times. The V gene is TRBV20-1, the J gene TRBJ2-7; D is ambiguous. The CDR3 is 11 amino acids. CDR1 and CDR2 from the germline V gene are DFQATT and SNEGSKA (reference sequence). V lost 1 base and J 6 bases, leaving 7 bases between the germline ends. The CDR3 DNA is TGCAGTGCTAGAGGTGCTTCCGAGCAGTACTTC. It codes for CSARGASEQYF.

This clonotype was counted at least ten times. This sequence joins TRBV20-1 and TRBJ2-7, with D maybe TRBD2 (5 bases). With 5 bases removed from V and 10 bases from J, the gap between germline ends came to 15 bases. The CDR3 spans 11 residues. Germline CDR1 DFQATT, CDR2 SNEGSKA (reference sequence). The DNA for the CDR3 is TGCAGTGCTTGGGAGACGGGAATTCAGTACTTC. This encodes CSAWETGIQYF.

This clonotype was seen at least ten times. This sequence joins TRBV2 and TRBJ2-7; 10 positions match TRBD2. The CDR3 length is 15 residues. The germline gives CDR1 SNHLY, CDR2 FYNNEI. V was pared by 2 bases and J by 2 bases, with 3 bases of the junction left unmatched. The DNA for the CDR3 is TGTGCCAGCAGTGAAAAAGCGGGAGGGGCCTACGAGCAGTACTTC. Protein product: CASSEKAGGAYEQYF. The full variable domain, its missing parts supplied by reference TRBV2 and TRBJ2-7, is EPEVTQTPSHQVTQMGQEVILRCVPISNHLYFYWYRQILGQKVEFLVSFYNNEISEKSEIFDDQFSVERPDGSNFTLKIRSTKLEDSAMYFCASSEKAGGAYEQYFGPGTRLTVT.

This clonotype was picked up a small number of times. CDR3 in DNA: TGTGCCAGCAAGGGCCCCTACGAGCAGTACTTC. The encoded protein is CASKGPYEQYF. V usage is TRBV6-2 or TRBV6-3 and J usage is TRBJ2-7; D uncertain. Germline-derived CDR1 and CDR2 are MNHEY and SVGEGT. The CDR3 covers 11 residues. V lost 7 bases and J lost 2, with 6 bases in between.

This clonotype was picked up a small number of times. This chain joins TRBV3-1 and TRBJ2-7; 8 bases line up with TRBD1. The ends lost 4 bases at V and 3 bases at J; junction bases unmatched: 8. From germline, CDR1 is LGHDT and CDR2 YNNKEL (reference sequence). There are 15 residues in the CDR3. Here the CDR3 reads CASSRGQGAVYEQYF. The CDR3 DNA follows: TGTGCCAGCAGCCGTGGGCAGGGGGCGGTCTACGAGCAGTACTTC.

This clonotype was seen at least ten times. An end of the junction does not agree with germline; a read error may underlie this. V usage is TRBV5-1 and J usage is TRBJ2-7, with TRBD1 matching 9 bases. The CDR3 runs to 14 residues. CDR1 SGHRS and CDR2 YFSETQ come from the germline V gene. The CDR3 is CASSLGTGTYEQYF. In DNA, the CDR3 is TGTGCCAGCAGCTTAGGGACAGGGACCTACGAGCAGTACTTC.

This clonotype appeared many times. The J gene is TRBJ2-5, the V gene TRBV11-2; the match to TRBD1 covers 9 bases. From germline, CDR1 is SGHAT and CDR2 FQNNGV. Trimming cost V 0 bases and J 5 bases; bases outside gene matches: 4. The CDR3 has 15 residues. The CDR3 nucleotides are TGTGCCAGCAGCTTAGACACAGGGGGCTTTGAGACCCAGTACTTC. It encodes CASSLDTGGFETQYF.

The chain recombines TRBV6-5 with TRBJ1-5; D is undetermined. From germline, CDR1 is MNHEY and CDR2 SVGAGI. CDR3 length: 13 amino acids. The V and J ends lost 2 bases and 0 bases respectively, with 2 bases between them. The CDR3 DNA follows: TGTGCCAGCAGTTACGTTAGCAATCAGCCCCAGCATTTT. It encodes CASSYVSNQPQHF.

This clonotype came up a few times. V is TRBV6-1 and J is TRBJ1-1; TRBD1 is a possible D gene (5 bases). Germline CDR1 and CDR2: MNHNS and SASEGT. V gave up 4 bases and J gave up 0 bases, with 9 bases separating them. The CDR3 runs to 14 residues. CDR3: CASSGTFMNTEAFF. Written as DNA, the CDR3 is TGTGCCAGCAGTGGGACATTTATGAACACTGAAGCTTTCTTT.

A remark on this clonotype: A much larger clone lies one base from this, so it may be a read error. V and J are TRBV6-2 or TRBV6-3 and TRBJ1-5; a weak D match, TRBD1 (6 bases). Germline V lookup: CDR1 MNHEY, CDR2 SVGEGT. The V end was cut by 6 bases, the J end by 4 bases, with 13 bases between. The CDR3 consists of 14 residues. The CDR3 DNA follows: TGTGCCAGCAGACTGACAGGCGTGAATCAGCCCCAGCATTTT. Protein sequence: CASRLTGVNQPQHF.

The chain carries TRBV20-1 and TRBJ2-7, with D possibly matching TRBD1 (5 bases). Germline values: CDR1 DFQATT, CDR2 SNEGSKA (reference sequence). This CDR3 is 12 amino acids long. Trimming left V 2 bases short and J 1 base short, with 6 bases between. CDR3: CSARQGSYEQYF. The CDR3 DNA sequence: TGCAGTGCTAGACAGGGTTCCTACGAGCAGTACTTC.

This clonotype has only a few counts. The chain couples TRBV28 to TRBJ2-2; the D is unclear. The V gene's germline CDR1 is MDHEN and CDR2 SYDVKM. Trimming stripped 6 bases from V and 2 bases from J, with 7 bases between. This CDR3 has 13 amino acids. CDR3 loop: CASSPDNTGELFF. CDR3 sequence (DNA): TGTGCCAGCAGCCCCGATAACACCGGGGAGCTGTTTTTT.

CDR3 in DNA: TGTGCCTGGAGTGTCGACTGGTGGTCACCCCTCCACTTT. It codes for CAWSVDWWSPLHF. The V call is TRBV30, the J call TRBJ1-6; D ambiguous. The V gene's germline CDR1 is GTSNPN and CDR2 SVGIG (reference sequence). This CDR3 region has 13 residues. V gave up 0 bases and J gave up 10 bases, with 10 bases separating them.

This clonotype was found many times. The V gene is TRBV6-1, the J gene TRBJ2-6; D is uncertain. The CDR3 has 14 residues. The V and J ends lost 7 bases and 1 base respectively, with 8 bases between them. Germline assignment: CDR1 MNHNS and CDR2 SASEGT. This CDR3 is CASIPTSGANVLTF. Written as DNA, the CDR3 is TGTGCCAGCATCCCCACATCTGGGGCCAACGTCCTGACTTTC.